This T cell receptor (beta chain) was documented in a study of blood T cell repertoires in COVID-19 (dated by TCRdb to 2018 to 2020). About the investigation overall: Samples from collaborators originated in the United States, Italy and Spain and spanned both the acute and convalescent phases of COVID-19. HLA class I and class II types, where available, came from metadata supplied by the sample provider rather than from assay-based typing. The repertoires were made available in a free public database intended to serve as a resource for research on the immune response to SARS-CoV-2. The material from the prospective study consisted of cDNA or gDNA derived from T cells, B-cell-depleted T cells, or PBMCs. The sample metadata nearly always contained a de-identified subject ID, COVID-19 status, age in years and sex. Samples came from the ongoing ImmuneRACE study (first 160 participants) plus 1,254 subjects from 6 global collaborators. Deeply sampled blood TCRbeta repertoires from subjects exposed to, actively infected with, or recovered from COVID-19 were included in the dataset.

TCRbeta CDR3 regions were amplified from genomic DNA by means of the immunoSEQ Assay, a bias-controlled multiplex PCR. On the study's bioinformatics: Nucleated cell counts per sample were estimated from amplification of reference gene primers within the assay. To quantify the absolute abundance of each unique TCRbeta CDR3 rearrangement, sequence reads were collapsed and filtered. For each sample, productive Simpson clonality was calculated as the square root of Simpson's diversity index across productive rearrangements. TCRdb mirrors the immuneACCESS table, restricted to in-frame sequences. Some clones are absent from its copies; in checked studies, under half trace to an unresolved V gene, and the reason for the others is unknown. That table furnishes V, J and clone size, whereas the DNA furnished D and trimming. The sample profile shows roughly 160,000 clones; approximately 86% of them were found once. About 8.2% of the sample comes from the top ten.

As concerns this clone: The target of this receptor is not known. No base-level quality is on record; no much larger clone is a single base apart.

What the study reported, not specific to this receptor: How much clinical and demographic metadata was included differed by source and by participant, and the metadata was provided uncurated.

The CDR3 covers 14 residues, taking in both the cysteine and the phenylalanine. Solely the CDR3 DNA is kept, with 42 bases framed from the first base. The junction shows trimming of 4 bases on V and 6 bases on J, and the gene matches do not reach 1 base of it. The germline V gene (reference sequence) gives CDR1 as LGHDT and CDR2 as YNNKEL. The collaborating institutions used their own protocols to collect whole blood in K2EDTA tubes. Collaborator samples were shipped for TCRbeta analysis as frozen whole blood, isolated PBMCs, or DNA extracted from either sample type. The rearrangement combines TRBV3-1 (or the pseudogene TRBV3-2) with TRBJ2-1; TRBD2 fits 12 bases in the junction. Sequencing was carried out using peripheral blood. The clonotype was recovered from a man aged 60 to 69 with acute or convalescent COVID-19. The DNA sequence reads TGTGCCAGCAGCCTACTAGCGGGAGGCAATGAGCAGTTCTTC. Its product reads: CASSLLAGGNEQFF.